What follows describes a single T cell receptor (beta chain). No antigen is known for it. This CDR3 region has 16 residues. J gave up 4 bases and V 4 bases, and 10 bases lay outside the gene matches. Germline V CDR1 and CDR2: SGHRS, YFSETQ. Every one of the patients relapsed after autologous stem cell transplantation (brentuximab vedotin exposure was variable). Produced via immunoSEQ multiplex PCR; TCRdb's table is partial and in-frame only. This table holds around 45,000 clones, about 88% found once. The data were obtained in a study of PD-1 blockade in classical Hodgkin lymphoma. In the study overall: Patients were given intravenous nivolumab, 3 mg/kg, every 2 weeks. The study, taken as a whole, reports: Patients were excluded if nivolumab began under 1 year after ASCT (the autologous transplant). Healthy donors reportedly exceeded newly diagnosed patients in baseline TCR diversity. Baseline diversity in complete responders resembled that of newly diagnosed patients.

The genes are TRBV5-1 and TRBJ2-1; 8 nucleotides match TRBD1. The material was peripheral blood mononuclear cells (PBMCs), obtained at baseline. The sequence came from a human donor with classical Hodgkin lymphoma. The CDR3 DNA sequence: TGCGCCAGCAGCGTTGGGGACACAGGGGGGTACAATGAGCAGTTCTTC. This translates into CASSVGDTGGYNEQFF.